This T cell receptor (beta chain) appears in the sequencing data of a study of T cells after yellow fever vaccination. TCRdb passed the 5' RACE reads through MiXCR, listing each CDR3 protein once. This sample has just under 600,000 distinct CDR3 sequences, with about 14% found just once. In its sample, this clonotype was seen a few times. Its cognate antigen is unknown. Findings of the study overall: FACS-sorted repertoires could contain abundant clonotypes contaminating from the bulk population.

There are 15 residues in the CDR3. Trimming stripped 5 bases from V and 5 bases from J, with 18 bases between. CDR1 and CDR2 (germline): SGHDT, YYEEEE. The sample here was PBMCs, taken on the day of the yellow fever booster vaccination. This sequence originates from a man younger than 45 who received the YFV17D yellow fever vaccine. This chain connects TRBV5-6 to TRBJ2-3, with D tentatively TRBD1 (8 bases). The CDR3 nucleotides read TGTGCCAGCAGGCGGGGGACAGGCGCTCGAGATACGCAGTATTTT. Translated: CASRRGTGARDTQYF.